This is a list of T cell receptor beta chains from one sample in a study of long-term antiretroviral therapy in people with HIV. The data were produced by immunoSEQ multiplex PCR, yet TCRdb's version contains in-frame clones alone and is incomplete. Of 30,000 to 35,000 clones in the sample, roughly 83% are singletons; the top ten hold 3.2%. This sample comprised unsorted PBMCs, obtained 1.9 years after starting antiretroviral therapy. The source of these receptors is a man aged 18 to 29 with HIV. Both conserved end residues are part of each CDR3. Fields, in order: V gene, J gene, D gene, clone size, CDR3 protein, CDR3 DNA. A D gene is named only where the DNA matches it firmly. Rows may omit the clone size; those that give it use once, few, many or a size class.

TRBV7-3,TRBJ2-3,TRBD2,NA,CASSLQAGGLQDTQYF,TGTGCCAGCAGCTTACAGGCGGGGGGGCTTCAAGATACGCAGTATTTT
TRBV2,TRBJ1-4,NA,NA,CASSPMGEIEKLFF,TGTGCCAGCAGCCCGATGGGGGAAATCGAAAAACTGTTTTTT
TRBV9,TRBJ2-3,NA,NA,CASSTRGYGGGTDTQYF,TGTGCCAGCAGCACCAGGGGGTACGGCGGGGGGACAGATACGCAGTATTTT
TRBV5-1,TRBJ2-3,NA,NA,CASSLEWARRGGGTDTQYF,TGCGCCAGCAGCTTGGAATGGGCCCGGAGGGGAGGAGGCACAGATACGCAGTATTTT
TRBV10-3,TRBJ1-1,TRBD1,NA,CAISVDREGAMNTEAFF,TGTGCCATCAGTGTTGACAGGGAGGGCGCAATGAACACTGAAGCTTTCTTT
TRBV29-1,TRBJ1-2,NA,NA,CSVHIGSGYTF,TGCAGCGTTCACATTGGGTCGGGCTACACCTTC
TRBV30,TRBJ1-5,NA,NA,CAWSVDGGNQPQHF,TGTGCCTGGAGTGTGGACGGGGGCAATCAGCCCCAGCATTTT
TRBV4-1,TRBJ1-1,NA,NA,CASSLGMNTEAFF,TGCGCCAGCAGCCTCGGTATGAACACTGAAGCTTTCTTT
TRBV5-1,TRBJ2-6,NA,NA,CASSFGTSGANVLTF,TGCGCCAGCAGCTTTGGAACCTCTGGGGCCAACGTCCTGACTTTC
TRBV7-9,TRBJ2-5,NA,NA,CASSLGTGSKAQETQYF,TGTGCCAGCAGCTTAGGTACAGGGTCAAAAGCCCAAGAGACCCAGTACTTC
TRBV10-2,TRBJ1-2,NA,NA,CASSESMWERYYGYTF,TGCGCCAGCAGTGAGTCGATGTGGGAGCGTTACTATGGCTACACCTTC
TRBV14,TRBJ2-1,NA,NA,CASSQDGRSEQFF,TGTGCCAGCAGCCAAGATGGACGGAGTGAGCAGTTCTTC
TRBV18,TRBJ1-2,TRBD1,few,CASSLVTGDFYGYTF,TGTGCCAGCTCACTCGTCACAGGGGACTTCTATGGCTACACCTTC
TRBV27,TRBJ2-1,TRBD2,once,CASSLAGGPYNEQFF,TGTGCCAGCAGTCTAGCGGGGGGGCCCTACAATGAGCAGTTCTTC
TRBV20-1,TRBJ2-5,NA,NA,CSAYSQETQYF,TGCAGTGCTTACAGCCAAGAGACCCAGTACTTC
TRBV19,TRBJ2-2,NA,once,CASSIDWGRQNTGELFF,TGTGCCAGTAGTATAGATTGGGGAAGACAGAACACCGGGGAGCTGTTTTTT
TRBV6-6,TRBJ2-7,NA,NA,CASSYSGLAGYEQYF,TGTGCCAGCAGTTACTCTGGGCTAGCTGGCTACGAGCAGTACTTC
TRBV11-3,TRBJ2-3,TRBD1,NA,CASSLGQGSTDTQYF,TGTGCCAGCAGCCTAGGACAGGGAAGTACAGATACGCAGTATTTT
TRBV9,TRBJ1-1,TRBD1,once,CASSTQGGMNTEAFF,TGTGCCAGCAGCACCCAGGGGGGCATGAACACTGAAGCTTTCTTT
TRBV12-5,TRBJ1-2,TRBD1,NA,CASAQNDRDHTF,TGTGCTAGTGCCCAAAACGACAGGGATCACACCTTC
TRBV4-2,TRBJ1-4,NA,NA,CASSPWGGSNEKLFF,TGTGCCAGCAGCCCGTGGGGGGGTTCGAATGAAAAACTGTTTTTT
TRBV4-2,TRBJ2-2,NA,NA,CASSQDPLAGFANTGELFF,TGTGCCAGCAGCCAAGATCCCCTTGCCGGGTTCGCGAACACCGGGGAGCTGTTTTTT
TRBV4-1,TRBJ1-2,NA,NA,CASSQGAGTGYGYTF,TGCGCCAGCAGCCAAGGTGCCGGGACGGGGTATGGCTACACCTTC
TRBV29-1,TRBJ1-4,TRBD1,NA,CSVGWDRDEKLFF,TGCAGCGTTGGGTGGGACAGGGATGAAAAACTGTTTTTT
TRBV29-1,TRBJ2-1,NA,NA,CSVEGNRDLEQFF,TGCAGCGTTGAGGGAAACCGGGACCTTGAGCAGTTCTTC
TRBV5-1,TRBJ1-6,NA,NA,CASSLDRAETPLHF,TGCGCCAGCAGCTTGGACAGGGCCGAGACACCCCTCCACTTT
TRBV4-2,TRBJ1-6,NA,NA,CASSLARHNSPLHF,TGTGCCAGCAGCTTGGCGCGGCATAATTCACCCCTCCACTTT
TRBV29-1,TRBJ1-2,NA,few,CSVGGIEDGYTF,TGCAGCGTTGGAGGGATAGAGGATGGCTACACCTTC
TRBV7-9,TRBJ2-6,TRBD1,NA,CAGQGINRGANVLTF,TGTGCCGGACAGGGAATTAATCGTGGGGCCAACGTCCTGACTTTC
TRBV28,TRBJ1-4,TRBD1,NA,CASMYRGLNEKLFF,TGTGCCAGCATGTACAGGGGACTTAATGAAAAACTGTTTTTT